This T cell receptor (beta chain) was sequenced in a study of neoadjuvant nivolumab and ipilimumab in lung cancer. Generated by immunoSEQ multiplex PCR, the TCRdb table keeps only in-frame clones and is missing some. The sample contains tens of thousands of clones, about 88% of which appear only once. Germline V gives CDR1 SGHNT, CDR2 YENEEA. This CDR3 region has 15 residues. V was clipped by 0 bases and J by 0 bases; unmatched bases: 2. Sequencing used peripheral blood, obtained before neoadjuvant nivolumab, alone or with ipilimumab. This sequence was found in an adult with non-small cell lung cancer. The V gene is TRBV11-3, the J gene TRBJ2-7; 7 positions match TRBD2. The CDR3 region is CASSLESGVSYEQYF. CDR3 nucleotides: TGTGCCAGCAGCTTAGAGAGCGGGGTCTCCTACGAGCAGTACTTC.